A single sample gave rise to the 27 T cell receptor beta chains below, sequenced in a study of blood T cell repertoires in COVID-19. TCRdb's table, derived via immunoSEQ multiplex PCR, lists solely in-frame clones and lacks some. The sample lists 250,000 to 350,000 clones, 70% to 90% occurring once. Material: peripheral blood. Receptors originate from a woman aged 25 to 39 with active or convalescent COVID-19.

This sequence joins TRBV19 and TRBJ2-5; D perhaps matches TRBD1 (6 bases). The CDR3 has 13 amino acids. Trimming shortened V by 5 bases and J by 1 base, and 8 bases separated the two germline ends. Germline loops: CDR1 LNHDA, CDR2 SQIVND (reference sequence). Written as DNA, the CDR3 is TGTGCCAGTAGTGGGGACATCCAAGAGACCCAGTACTTC. Residues: CASSGDIQETQYF. The full variable domain, in which reference TRBV19 and TRBJ2-5 provide the parts outside the CDR3, is DGGITQSPKYLFRKEGQNVTLSCEQNLNHDAMYWYRQDPGQGLRLIYYSQIVNDFQKGDIAEGYSVSREKKESFPLTVTSAQKNPTAFYLCASSGDIQETQYFGPGTRLLVL.

This chain connects TRBV28 to TRBJ1-2; D is unresolved. The CDR3 contains 14 residues. V lost 6 bases and J 8 bases, leaving 19 bases between the germline ends. Germline CDR1 and CDR2: MDHEN and SYDVKM. The CDR3 DNA reads as TGTGCCAGCAGGGAGGCAGCCGCTATAGGGGGCTACACCTTC. This gives the protein CASREAAAIGGYTF.

The rearrangement uses TRBV24-1 and TRBJ2-1; tentatively, D is TRBD1 (5 bases). V dropped 1 base and J dropped 6 bases, with 12 bases sitting between them. The CDR3 loop spans 15 amino acids. CDR1 and CDR2 from the germline V gene are KGHDR and SFDVKD. CDR3 DNA sequence: TGTGCCACCAGTGATTTCAACAGGCTAGGCAATGAGCAGTTCTTC. Protein sequence: CATSDFNRLGNEQFF.

The chain employs TRBV5-6 and TRBJ2-3; D might be TRBD1 (5 bases). The CDR3 length is 15 residues. Germline V gene sequence: CDR1 SGHDT, CDR2 YYEEEE. V lost 0 bases to trimming and J lost 4 bases, with 12 bases between them. The CDR3 loop is CASSLVDIHPDTQYF. The DNA for the CDR3 is TGTGCCAGCAGCTTGGTGGACATACATCCAGATACGCAGTATTTT.

The gene calls are TRBV12-3 or TRBV12-4 and TRBJ1-2; unclear D gene. The CDR3 is 13 residues long. The V end was cut by 5 bases, the J end by 8 bases, with 15 bases between. CDR3 protein: CASSRDTPGGYTF. The CDR3 DNA sequence: TGTGCCAGCAGTCGTGACACACCGGGGGGCTACACCTTC.

The chain carries TRBV29-1 and TRBJ1-1; D is unclear. Trimming took off 6 bases at V and 6 bases at J, with 17 bases between the two ends. The CDR3 totals 13 residues. CDR1 and CDR2 (germline): SQVTM, ANQGSEA. Written as DNA, the CDR3 is TGCAGCGTCGCCAGGACTGGAGAGGCTGAAGCTTTCTTT. This translates into CSVARTGEAEAFF.

The V gene is TRBV3-1 (or the pseudogene TRBV3-2), the J gene TRBJ2-1, with a tentative D call TRBD2 (7 bases). This CDR3 spans 16 amino acids. Germline CDR1 is LGHDT and CDR2 is YNNKEL (reference sequence). Between the trimmed V and J ends, which lost 4 bases and 6 bases, there was a span of 19 bases. CDR3 loop: CASSPFLGGLSNEQFF. The CDR3 DNA is TGTGCCAGCAGCCCATTCTTGGGGGGGCTCTCCAATGAGCAGTTCTTC.

The V call is TRBV5-8, the J call TRBJ1-5; a weak D match, TRBD1 (6 bases). Trimming cost V 6 bases and J 3 bases, with 13 bases left between them. The CDR3 sequence is 14 residues long. Germline V gives CDR1 SGHTS, CDR2 YDEGEE. CDR3: CASTTGQINQPQHF. The CDR3 region has the DNA TGTGCCAGCACCACCGGACAGATCAATCAGCCCCAGCATTTT.

This clone was observed a handful of times. The chain joins TRBV9 to TRBJ1-3; 7 bases agree with TRBD1. Germline V gene lookup returns CDR1 SGDLS and CDR2 YYNGEE. This CDR3 has 14 amino acids. The trim removed 3 bases at V and 4 bases at J, leaving 4 bases unmatched. In DNA form, the CDR3 reads TGTGCCAGCAGCGGACAGGGAGTCGGAAACACCATATATTTT. Residues: CASSGQGVGNTIYF.

This clone was seen a single time. The V gene is TRBV25-1, the J gene TRBJ1-2; 7 nucleotides agree with TRBD1. The germline V gene has CDR1 MGHDK and CDR2 SYGVNS. The CDR3 contains 17 residues. Trimming cost V 2 bases and J 0 bases; bases outside gene matches: 9. The CDR3 coding sequence is TGTGCCAGCAGTGAACTCTCGGGACAGCATGCTAACTATGGCTACACCTTC. It is translated as CASSELSGQHANYGYTF.

V usage is TRBV7-2 and J usage is TRBJ1-6, with D unresolved. This CDR3 is built from 14 residues. The ends were cut back, 1 base at V and 8 bases at J, with 9 bases in the middle. Per germline, CDR1 SGHTA and CDR2 FQGNSA. The CDR3: CASSLVPVDSPLHF. CDR3 nucleotides: TGTGCCAGCAGCTTAGTGCCAGTCGATTCACCCCTCCACTTT.

The CDR3 protein is CASRDTGDTEAFF. In DNA form, the CDR3 reads TGTGCCAGCAGAGACACAGGGGACACTGAAGCTTTCTTT. The chain carries TRBV27 and TRBJ1-1, with 7 bases matching TRBD1. With V trimmed by 6 bases and J by 3 bases, 4 bases remained unmatched. The V gene's germline CDR1 is MNHEY and CDR2 SMNVEV (reference sequence). There are 13 residues in the CDR3.

This clone was observed once. This chain uses TRBV5-4 with TRBJ2-7; 7 nucleotides line up with TRBD1. The V gene's germline CDR1 is SGHNT and CDR2 YYREEE (reference sequence). V shed 2 bases, J shed 3 bases, and the junction held 2 bases outside the gene matches. The CDR3 has 13 amino acids. For the CDR3, the DNA is TGTGCCAGCAGCTTTAGGACAGGCTACGAGCAGTACTTC. It encodes CASSFRTGYEQYF.

V is TRBV30 and J is TRBJ1-2; 8 bases line up with TRBD1. Germline V gives CDR1 GTSNPN, CDR2 SVGIG (reference sequence). The CDR3 is 14 amino acids. Losses at the gene ends were 0 bases for V and 7 bases for J; bases not matched to a gene: 7. The CDR3 here is CAWSVLGQDAGYTF. CDR3 DNA sequence: TGTGCCTGGAGTGTACTGGGACAGGACGCTGGCTACACCTTC.

This chain links TRBV19 with TRBJ2-3; 14 nucleotides line up with TRBD2. The CDR3 has 18 amino acids. V was clipped by 6 bases and J by 0 bases; unmatched bases: 8. CDR1 LNHDA and CDR2 SQIVND come from the germline V gene (reference sequence). The CDR3 nucleotides are TGTGCCAGTAGCCTTGGACTAGCGGGGGGTTCTAGCACAGATACGCAGTATTTT. Its protein is CASSLGLAGGSSTDTQYF.

V usage is TRBV5-4 and J usage is TRBJ2-3; TRBD2 is a possible D gene (6 bases). In germline, CDR1 is SGHNT, CDR2 YYREEE (reference sequence). Trimming took 5 bases from V and 4 from J, leaving 20 bases between them. CDR3 size: 16 residues. CDR3 in amino acids: CASSYPRKGRSDTQYF. The CDR3 DNA reads as TGTGCCAGCAGTTACCCTCGGAAGGGGAGGTCAGATACGCAGTATTTT.

This chain uses TRBV15 with TRBJ2-7; TRBD1 agrees at 8 bases. Trimming removed 4 bases from V and 1 base from J; junction bases left unmatched: 3. CDR3 length equals 14 residues. Germline CDR1 is LNHNV and CDR2 is YYDKDF (reference sequence). CDR3 nucleotide sequence: TGTGCCACCAGCAAGGACAGGGTTTCCTACGAGCAGTACTTC. Its translation: CATSKDRVSYEQYF.

The rearrangement links TRBV5-4 to TRBJ1-2; D is perhaps TRBD1 (6 bases). V lost 3 bases and J 3 bases, leaving 12 bases between the germline ends. The V gene's germline CDR1 is SGHNT and CDR2 YYREEE (reference sequence). The CDR3 is 14 amino acids. The CDR3, as DNA: TGTGCCAGCAGCTCCCAGGGGCGCGACTATGGCTACACCTTC. This gives the protein CASSSQGRDYGYTF.

This sequence joins TRBV6-2 or TRBV6-3 and TRBJ1-1, with TRBD1 matching over 8 bases. The CDR3 loop spans 14 amino acids. The germline CDR1 and CDR2 sequences are MNHEY and SVGEGT. With 6 bases clipped from V and 4 bases from J, the junction kept 7 bases outside the gene matches. As DNA, the CDR3 is TGTGCCAGCAGCGTCCAGGGGGCCATCACTGAAGCTTTCTTT. Its translation: CASSVQGAITEAFF.

The chain carries TRBV2 and TRBJ1-6; D unclear. The V and J ends lost 7 bases and 0 bases respectively, with 10 bases between them. The CDR3 runs 15 residues. Germline assignment: CDR1 SNHLY and CDR2 FYNNEI. The CDR3 sequence: CASMADSSYNSPLHF. CDR3 sequence (DNA): TGTGCCAGCATGGCAGACTCCTCCTATAATTCACCCCTCCACTTT.

V and J are TRBV12-3 or TRBV12-4 and TRBJ1-1; D remains ambiguous. The length of the CDR3 is 12 residues. V lost 3 bases and J 5 bases, leaving 7 bases between the germline ends. CDR3 nucleotides: TGTGCCAGCAGTTTCTCCGGGACTGAAGCTTTCTTT. It specifies CASSFSGTEAFF.

V and J are TRBV10-1 and TRBJ1-4; D uncertain. Germline V gives CDR1 WNHNN, CDR2 SYGVQD (reference sequence). V was pared by 0 bases and J by 6 bases, with 11 bases between. This CDR3 comprises 15 residues. The CDR3 region is CASSESLALDEKLFF. The CDR3 DNA reads as TGCGCCAGCAGTGAGTCACTAGCGTTGGATGAAAAACTGTTTTTT.

A single count supports this clone. This specimen includes other DNA sequences encoding the same CDR3. The rearrangement uses TRBV7-2 and TRBJ2-3; 7 bases agree with TRBD1. CDR1 and CDR2 (germline): SGHTA, FQGNSA. The CDR3 loop spans 14 amino acids. V was clipped by 4 bases and J by 1 base; unmatched bases: 2. The CDR3 loop is CASSSGQGTDTQYF. The DNA of the CDR3 is TGTGCCAGCAGCTCCGGACAGGGCACAGATACGCAGTATTTT.

The chain recombines TRBV27 with TRBJ1-5; D call uncertain. Deletions cut 3 bases from V and 1 base from J, with 7 bases between. The CDR3 loop spans 14 amino acids. In germline, CDR1 is MNHEY, CDR2 SMNVEV (reference sequence). CDR3 sequence reads: CASSFGDSNQPQHF. The CDR3 DNA is TGTGCCAGCAGTTTCGGAGACAGCAATCAGCCCCAGCATTTT.

The rearrangement joins TRBV19 to TRBJ1-2; TRBD1 matches 8 bases. Germline V lookup: CDR1 LNHDA, CDR2 SQIVND (reference sequence). The trim removed 6 bases at V and 4 bases at J, leaving 10 bases unmatched. There are 15 residues in the CDR3. For the CDR3, the DNA is TGTGCCAGTAGCAAGCCCGGACAGGGAGGCTATGGCTACACCTTC. Its protein is CASSKPGQGGYGYTF. Together with reference TRBV19 and TRBJ1-2, the CDR3 gives the full variable domain: DGGITQSPKYLFRKEGQNVTLSCEQNLNHDAMYWYRQDPGQGLRLIYYSQIVNDFQKGDIAEGYSVSREKKESFPLTVTSAQKNPTAFYLCASSKPGQGGYGYTFGSGTRLTVV.

The chain links TRBV2 to TRBJ1-1; D is possibly TRBD1 (6 bases). CDR3 size: 14 residues. Trimming took 4 bases from V and 1 from J, leaving 10 bases between them. Per germline, CDR1 SNHLY and CDR2 FYNNEI. The chain's CDR3 is CASSVDRRNTEAFF. Here the CDR3 DNA reads TGTGCCAGCAGTGTCGACAGGAGGAACACTGAAGCTTTCTTT.

This clone was counted only a few times. The gene calls are TRBV29-1 and TRBJ1-1, with D perhaps TRBD1 (6 bases). The germline V and J ends were trimmed by 7 bases and 1 base, with 16 bases remaining between them. CDR1 SQVTM and CDR2 ANQGSEA come from the germline V gene. The length of the CDR3 is 14 residues. The CDR3 nucleotides read TGCAGCGCCTCCCCCCCGGGACAGAACACTGAAGCTTTCTTT. Amino acid sequence: CSASPPGQNTEAFF.